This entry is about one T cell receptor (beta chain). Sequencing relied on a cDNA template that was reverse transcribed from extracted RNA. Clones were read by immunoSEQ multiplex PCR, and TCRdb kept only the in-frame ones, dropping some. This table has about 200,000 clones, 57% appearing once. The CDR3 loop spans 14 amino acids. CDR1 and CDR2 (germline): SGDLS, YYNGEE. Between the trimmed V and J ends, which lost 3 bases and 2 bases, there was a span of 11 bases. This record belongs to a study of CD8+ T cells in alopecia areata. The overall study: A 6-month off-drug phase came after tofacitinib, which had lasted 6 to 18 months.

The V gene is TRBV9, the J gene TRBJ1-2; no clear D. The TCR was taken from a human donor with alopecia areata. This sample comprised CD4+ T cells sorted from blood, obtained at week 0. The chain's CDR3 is CASSATVGNYGYTF. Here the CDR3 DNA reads TGTGCCAGCAGCGCGACGGTCGGAAACTATGGCTACACCTTC.